This T cell receptor beta chain was found in a study of beta chain features in type 1 diabetes. Study results and limitations: Shortening of TCRB CDR3s, moderate but significant, appeared in all four CD4+ subsets of Type 1 diabetes patients.

Every participating donor gave one draw, a heparinised blood sample averaging roughly 100 mL. Each of the sorted populations had a purity greater than 95%. Per the germline V gene, CDR1 is SGHRS and CDR2 is YFSETQ. This CDR3 region has 16 residues. The V and J ends lost 0 bases and 5 bases respectively, with 15 bases between them. Sequenced material consisted of expressed TCRB transcripts (all of the isolated RNA was reverse transcribed). Method: immunoSEQ multiplex PCR; TCRdb's copy keeps in-frame clones and lacks some. Of hundreds of thousands of clones in the sample, around an eighth are singletons; the top ten hold approximately 0.02%. Of note for this clone: What it recognizes is unknown.

The rearrangement uses TRBV5-1 and TRBJ2-4; possibly TRBD1 for D (6 bases). This clonotype originated in a man in his late teens or twenties with type 1 diabetes. The sequenced sample consisted of naive CD4+ T cells from blood. CDR3 in amino acids: CASSLGRTDPQNIQYF. The CDR3 DNA is TGCGCCAGCAGCTTGGGCAGGACAGACCCTCAAAACATTCAGTACTTC.